This T cell receptor beta chain came from a study of shared clonotypes between healthy human individuals. The germline V and J ends were trimmed by 2 bases and 7 bases, with 9 bases remaining between them. The length of the CDR3 is 12 residues. CDR1 and CDR2 from the germline V gene are SGHTS and YDEGEE. Sequencing was performed with immunoSEQ multiplex PCR; in TCRdb, only in-frame clones are kept and a portion is missing. The sample contains approximately 2.3 million clones, roughly 93% of which appear only once. This clonotype originated in a man aged 18 to 30 in good health. Some clones in this sample may be carry-over from other donors' samples. The chain employs TRBV5-8 and TRBJ1-2; maybe TRBD1 (6 bases). Sequencing was done on a sample of naive CD4+ T cells from PBMCs. Subset meaning: CD45RA+ positively selected. The CDR3 DNA follows: TGTGCCAGCAGCTTATGGGGGCCTGGCTACACCTTC. Residues: CASSLWGPGYTF.